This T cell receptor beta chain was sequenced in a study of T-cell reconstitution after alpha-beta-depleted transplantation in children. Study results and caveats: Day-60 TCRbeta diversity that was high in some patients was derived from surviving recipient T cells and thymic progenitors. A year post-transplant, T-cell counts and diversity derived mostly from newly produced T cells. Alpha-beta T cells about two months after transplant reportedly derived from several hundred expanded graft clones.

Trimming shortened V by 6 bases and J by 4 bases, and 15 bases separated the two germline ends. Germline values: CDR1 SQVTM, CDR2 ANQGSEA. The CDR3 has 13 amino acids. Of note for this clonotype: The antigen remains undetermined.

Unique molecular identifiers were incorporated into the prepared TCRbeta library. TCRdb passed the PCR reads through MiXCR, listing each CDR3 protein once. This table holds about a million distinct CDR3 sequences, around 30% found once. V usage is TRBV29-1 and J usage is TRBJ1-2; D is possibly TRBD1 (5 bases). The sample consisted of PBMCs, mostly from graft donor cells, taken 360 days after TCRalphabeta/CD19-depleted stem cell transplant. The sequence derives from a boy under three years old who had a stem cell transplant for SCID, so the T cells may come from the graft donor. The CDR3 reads CSVVGPSVYGYTF. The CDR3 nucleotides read TGCAGCGTCGTGGGACCGAGCGTCTATGGCTACACCTTC.